The rows below give T cell receptor beta chains drawn from one sample of a study of cytomegalovirus exposure and HLA in healthy donors. Assay: immunoSEQ multiplex PCR; the TCRdb copy retains only in-frame clones and omits some. The repertoire has about 160,000 clones, 65% to 90% of them found once; the top ten carry about 10%. Sequencing was performed on PBMCs. These receptor sequences come from a middle-aged man in good health and CMV-seropositive. Each CDR3 is given with its conserved first and last residue. Fields, in order: V gene, clone size, J gene, D gene, CDR3 DNA, CDR3 protein. The D gene is left open where the match is weak. Clone sizes are given selectively: once, few, many, or a class where the clone is expanded.

V gene: TRBV7-2
clone size: once
J gene: TRBJ2-2
D gene: TRBD1
CDR3 DNA: TGTGCCAGCAGCGAGGACAGGGGTTACACCGGGGAGCTGTTTTTT
CDR3 protein: CASSEDRGYTGELFF

V gene: TRBV6-5
clone size: -
J gene: TRBJ1-1
D gene: TRBD1
CDR3 DNA: TGTGCCAGCAGTAAAGTGACAGGGACGAACACTGAAGCTTTCTTT
CDR3 protein: CASSKVTGTNTEAFF

V gene: TRBV7-9
clone size: once
J gene: TRBJ2-5
D gene: TRBD2
CDR3 DNA: TGTGCCAGCAGTGGGGGACTAGCGGGTGTTGAGGAGACCCAGTACTTC
CDR3 protein: CASSGGLAGVEETQYF

V gene: TRBV4-1
clone size: -
J gene: TRBJ2-7
D gene: TRBD1
CDR3 DNA: TGCGCCAGCAGCTTAGGACAGGGGGATTCCTACGAGCAGTACTTC
CDR3 protein: CASSLGQGDSYEQYF

V gene: TRBV6-6
clone size: -
J gene: TRBJ1-5
D gene: TRBD1
CDR3 DNA: TGTGCCAGCAGTTACCCGGGACAGGGGAGTCAGCCCCAGCATTTT
CDR3 protein: CASSYPGQGSQPQHF

V gene: TRBV5-1
clone size: -
J gene: TRBJ1-1
D gene: -
CDR3 DNA: TGCGCCAGCAGCTTAAGGACAGTGAACACTGAAGCTTTCTTT
CDR3 protein: CASSLRTVNTEAFF

V gene: TRBV23-1
clone size: -
J gene: TRBJ2-7
D gene: TRBD2
CDR3 DNA: TGCGCCAGCAGGACTAGCGGGGCCTACGAGCAGTACTTC
CDR3 protein: CASRTSGAYEQYF

V gene: TRBV9
clone size: -
J gene: TRBJ2-7
D gene: -
CDR3 DNA: TGTGCCAGCAGCACACACCGGGAGCCAGCCGTCGAGCAGTACTTC
CDR3 protein: CASSTHREPAVEQYF

V gene: TRBV6-1
clone size: few
J gene: TRBJ1-5
D gene: TRBD1
CDR3 DNA: TGTGCCAGCAGTGCCGGACAGGGCCAGCCCCAGCATTTT
CDR3 protein: CASSAGQGQPQHF

V gene: TRBV28
clone size: -
J gene: TRBJ1-4
D gene: -
CDR3 DNA: TGTGCCAGCAGTTTAGGGGGTCAGGGGAAAAAACTGTTTTTT
CDR3 protein: CASSLGGQGKKLFF

V gene: TRBV9
clone size: -
J gene: TRBJ2-3
D gene: TRBD2
CDR3 DNA: TGTGCCAGCAGCACGGGACTAGCGGTCGCAGATACGCAGTATTTT
CDR3 protein: CASSTGLAVADTQYF

V gene: TRBV5-5
clone size: once
J gene: TRBJ1-1
D gene: TRBD1
CDR3 DNA: TGTGCCAGCAGCTCGCCACAGGGGTACACTGAAGCTTTCTTT
CDR3 protein: CASSSPQGYTEAFF

V gene: TRBV28
clone size: -
J gene: TRBJ1-2
D gene: -
CDR3 DNA: TGTGCCAGCAGAACCGACAGGTTCTATGGCTACACCTTC
CDR3 protein: CASRTDRFYGYTF

V gene: TRBV5-5
clone size: -
J gene: TRBJ2-7
D gene: -
CDR3 DNA: TGTGCCAGCAGCTTTGCGGGGGCGACCTACGAGCAGTACTTC
CDR3 protein: CASSFAGATYEQYF

V gene: TRBV7-2
clone size: few
J gene: TRBJ2-1
D gene: -
CDR3 DNA: TGTGCCAGCAGCTGGGCAGGGGAAGCCTACAATGAGCAGTTCTTC
CDR3 protein: CASSWAGEAYNEQFF

V gene: TRBV4-3
clone size: once
J gene: TRBJ1-1
D gene: TRBD1
CDR3 DNA: TGCGCCAGCAGCCTAGGACAGGGTTCTACGAACACTGAAGCTTTCTTT
CDR3 protein: CASSLGQGSTNTEAFF

V gene: TRBV30
clone size: few
J gene: TRBJ2-7
D gene: TRBD2
CDR3 DNA: TGTGCCTGGAGTGCCGGGACTAGCGGGAGACCCTACGAGCAGTACTTC
CDR3 protein: CAWSAGTSGRPYEQYF

V gene: TRBV5-1
clone size: -
J gene: TRBJ2-7
D gene: TRBD2
CDR3 DNA: TGCGCCAGCAGCTTGGGGGGACTAGCGGGGATTTCTACCTACGAGCAGTACTTC
CDR3 protein: CASSLGGLAGISTYEQYF

V gene: TRBV9
clone size: few
J gene: TRBJ2-2
D gene: -
CDR3 DNA: TGTGCCAGCAGCCCCTGGGCGACGAACACCGGGGAGCTGTTTTTT
CDR3 protein: CASSPWATNTGELFF

V gene: TRBV7-6
clone size: -
J gene: TRBJ1-1
D gene: TRBD1
CDR3 DNA: TGTGCCAGCAAGCGTTCGGGACAGGGGGGGACTGAAGCTTTCTTT
CDR3 protein: CASKRSGQGGTEAFF

V gene: TRBV28
clone size: -
J gene: TRBJ1-2
D gene: -
CDR3 DNA: TGTGCCAGCGAAATACCCGGGGGTCTTGATGGCTACACCTTC
CDR3 protein: CASEIPGGLDGYTF

V gene: TRBV7-8
clone size: -
J gene: TRBJ2-7
D gene: TRBD1
CDR3 DNA: TGTGCCAGCGGAGGGACAGGGAGTTACGAGCAGTACTTC
CDR3 protein: CASGGTGSYEQYF

V gene: TRBV28
clone size: once
J gene: TRBJ1-2
D gene: -
CDR3 DNA: TGTGCCAGCAGTTTTCTTGAAACGACATATGGCTACACCTTC
CDR3 protein: CASSFLETTYGYTF

V gene: TRBV6-5
clone size: -
J gene: TRBJ2-5
D gene: -
CDR3 DNA: TGTGCCAGCAGTTCCCCAGGGAGGGAGACCCAGTACTTC
CDR3 protein: CASSSPGRETQYF

V gene: TRBV6-6
clone size: -
J gene: TRBJ1-2
D gene: -
CDR3 DNA: TGTGCCAGCAGTGAGGCCACTAACTATGGCTACACCTTC
CDR3 protein: CASSEATNYGYTF

V gene: TRBV7-9
clone size: -
J gene: TRBJ2-7
D gene: -
CDR3 DNA: TGTGCCAGCAGCTCCGGACAGGGAGTCGGGTGGGAGGGCTCCTACGAGCAGTACTTC
CDR3 protein: CASSSGQGVGWEGSYEQYF